This section outlines one T cell receptor (beta chain) sequence together with its context. What it binds is not known. The CDR3 has 18 amino acids. CDR1 is LGHNT and CDR2 is FRNRAP in the germline V gene. These data come from a study of monozygotic twins with inflammatory bowel disease. Study results and limitations: TCRbeta inverse Simpson diversity was decreased in IBD patients versus healthy co-twins.

Researchers used roughly 3,800 ng of total RNA for each TCR library. TCRdb reworked the 5' RACE reads into one entry per CDR3 protein, no DNA. Recorded for this sample: under 150,000 distinct CDR3 sequences. The clonotype comes from a human donor with ulcerative colitis or Crohn's disease, or a healthy co-twin of an affected twin (not recorded which). The specimen was blood. This sequence joins TRBV12-5 and TRBJ2-1; TCRdb gives TRBD1 as the D gene, but with no DNA this cannot be confirmed. CDR3 loop: CASGLAGLTGSRGNEQFF.